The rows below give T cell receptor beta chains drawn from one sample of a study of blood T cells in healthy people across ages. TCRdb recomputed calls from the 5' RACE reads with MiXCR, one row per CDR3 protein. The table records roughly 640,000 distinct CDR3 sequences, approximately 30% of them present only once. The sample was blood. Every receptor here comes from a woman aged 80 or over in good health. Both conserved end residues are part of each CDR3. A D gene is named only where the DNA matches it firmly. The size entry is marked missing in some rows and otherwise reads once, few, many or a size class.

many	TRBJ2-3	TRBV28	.	CASSLGKAYTQYF	TGTGCCAGCAGTTTAGGGAAGGCCTATACGCAGTATTTT
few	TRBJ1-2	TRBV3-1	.	CASSPDGVFGYTF	TGTGCCAGCAGCCCAGATGGGGTTTTTGGCTACACCTTC
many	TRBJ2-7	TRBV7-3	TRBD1	CASATGGTGDYEQYF	TGTGCCAGCGCGACGGGGGGGACAGGGGACTACGAGCAGTACTTC
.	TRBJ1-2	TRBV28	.	CATKEGFNYGYTF	TGTGCCACCAAGGAGGGGTTTAACTATGGCTACACCTTC
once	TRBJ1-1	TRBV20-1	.	CSVLAAHGGAFF	TGCAGTGTCCTCGCTGCCCACGGCGGGGCTTTCTTT
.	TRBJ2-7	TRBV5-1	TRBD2	CASSTGLAGISYEQYF	TGCGCCAGCAGCACAGGACTAGCGGGCATCTCCTACGAGCAGTACTTC
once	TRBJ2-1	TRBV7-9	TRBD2	CASSFSNSGSNNEQFF	TGTGCCAGCAGCTTCAGTAACAGCGGGAGCAACAATGAGCAGTTCTTC
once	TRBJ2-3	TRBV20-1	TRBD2	CSAISGRATDTQYF	TGCAGTGCTATTAGCGGGAGGGCCACAGATACGCAGTATTTT
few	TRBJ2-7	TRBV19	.	CASSIWGPGSYEQYF	TGTGCCAGTAGTATTTGGGGGCCTGGCTCCTACGAGCAGTACTTC
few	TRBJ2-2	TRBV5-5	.	CASSPRGGDTGELFF	TGTGCCAGCAGCCCTAGGGGTGGGGACACCGGGGAGCTGTTTTTT
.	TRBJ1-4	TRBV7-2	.	CASRLGSLNEKLFF	TGTGCCAGCAGATTAGGAAGCCTTAATGAAAAACTGTTTTTT
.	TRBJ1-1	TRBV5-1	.	CASSLCRQPNTEAFF	TGCGCCAGCAGCTTGTGTCGACAACCCAACACTGAAGCTTTCTTT
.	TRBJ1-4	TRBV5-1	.	CASSLGTTNEKLFF	TGCGCCAGCAGCTTGGGGACAACTAATGAAAAACTGTTTTTT
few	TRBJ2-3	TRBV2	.	CASSDFGGTWGTDTQYF	TGTGCCAGCAGTGACTTTGGCGGAACCTGGGGCACAGATACGCAGTATTTT
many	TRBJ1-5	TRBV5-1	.	CASSPGRGFSDQPQHF	TGCGCCAGCAGCCCTGGACGGGGCTTCTCAGATCAGCCCCAGCATTTT
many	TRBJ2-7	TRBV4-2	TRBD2	CASSRASGGYEQYF	TGTGCCAGCAGTCGGGCTAGCGGGGGCTACGAGCAGTACTTC
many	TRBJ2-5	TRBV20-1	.	CSASPGRQETQYF	TGCAGTGCTTCTCCGGGGAGACAAGAGACCCAGTACTTC
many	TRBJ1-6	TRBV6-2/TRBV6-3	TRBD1	CASSLEDRGHSPLHF	TGTGCCAGCAGCTTAGAGGACAGGGGCCATTCACCCCTCCACTTT
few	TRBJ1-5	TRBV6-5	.	CASSQGRGVLGPQHF	TGTGCCAGCAGCCAAGGTCGGGGGGTCTTGGGGCCCCAGCATTTT
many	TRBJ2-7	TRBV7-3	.	CASSPDRTLEQYF	TGTGCCAGCAGCCCCGACAGGACCCTAGAGCAGTACTTC
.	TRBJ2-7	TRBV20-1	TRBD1	CSARVYSGTGGEQYF	TGCAGTGCTAGAGTTTACTCCGGGACAGGGGGCGAGCAGTACTTC
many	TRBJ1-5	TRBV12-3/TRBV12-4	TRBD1	CASSLPTGFNQPQHF	TGTGCCAGCAGTCTCCCGACAGGGTTTAATCAGCCCCAGCATTTT
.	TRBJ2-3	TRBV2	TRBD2	CASSDRTSGGTFDTQYF	TGTGCCAGCAGTGATCGGACTAGCGGGGGGACGTTTGATACGCAGTATTTT
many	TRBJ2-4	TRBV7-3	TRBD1	CASSLGQANIQYF	TGTGCCAGCAGCTTAGGACAGGCAAACATTCAGTACTTC
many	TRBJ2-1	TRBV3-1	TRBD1	CASSQDFGTGGLTSYNEQFF	TGTGCCAGCAGCCAAGATTTTGGGACAGGGGGCTTAACCTCCTACAATGAGCAGTTCTTC
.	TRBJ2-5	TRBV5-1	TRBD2	CASSLGLSGTYNGQYF	TGCGCCAGCAGCTTGGGGCTTAGCGGGACTTACAATGGGCAGTACTTC
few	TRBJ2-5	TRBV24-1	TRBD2	CATSEPSGGTSNEQYF	TGTGCCACCAGTGAACCGAGCGGGGGCACATCAAATGAGCAGTACTTC
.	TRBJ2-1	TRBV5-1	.	CASSLEITAGPDEQFF	TGCGCCAGCAGCTTGGAGATCACGGCAGGGCCGGATGAGCAGTTCTTC
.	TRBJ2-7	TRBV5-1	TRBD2	CASSWRAGGTYEQYF	TGCGCCAGCAGCTGGCGAGCGGGGGGAACCTACGAGCAGTACTTC
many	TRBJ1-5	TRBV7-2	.	CASSLVHGGNQPQHF	TGTGCCAGCAGCTTAGTTCATGGGGGCAATCAGCCCCAGCATTTT
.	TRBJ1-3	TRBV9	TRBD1	CASSPRGDRENTIYF	TGTGCCAGCAGCCCTCGAGGGGACAGGGAAAACACCATATATTTT
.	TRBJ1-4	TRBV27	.	CASSLVYLGKYSEKLFF	TGTGCCAGCAGTTTAGTCTACCTCGGAAAATATAGTGAAAAACTGTTTTTT
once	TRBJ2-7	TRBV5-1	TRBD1	CASSSNTGAYEQYF	TGCGCCAGCAGCTCCAATACAGGGGCCTACGAGCAGTACTTC
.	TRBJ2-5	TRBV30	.	CAWKGRETQYF	TGTGCCTGGAAGGGTAGGGAGACCCAGTACTTC
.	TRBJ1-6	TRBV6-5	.	CASRAGPTTNSPLHF	TGTGCCAGCAGGGCCGGGCCGACTACTAATTCACCCCTCCACTTT
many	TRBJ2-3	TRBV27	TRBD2	CASSPGRLAGTDTQYF	TGTGCCAGCAGTCCAGGACGACTAGCGGGCACAGATACGCAGTATTTT
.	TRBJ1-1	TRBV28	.	CASSSAEDLSEAFF	TGTGCCAGCAGTTCTGCGGAAGATCTCAGTGAAGCTTTCTTT
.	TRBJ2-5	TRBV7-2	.	CASSLGELSKETQYF	TGTGCCAGCAGCTTAGGGGAGCTGTCGAAAGAGACCCAGTACTTC
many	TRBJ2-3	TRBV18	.	CASSPFSDGTQYF	TGTGCCAGCTCACCATTTAGCGATGGTACGCAGTATTTT
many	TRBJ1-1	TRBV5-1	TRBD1	CASSLEGRGGNTEAFF	TGCGCCAGCAGCTTGGAGGGCAGGGGGGGGAACACTGAAGCTTTCTTT
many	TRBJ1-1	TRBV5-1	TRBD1	CASRRDSTEAFF	TGCGCCAGCAGAAGGGACAGTACTGAAGCTTTCTTT
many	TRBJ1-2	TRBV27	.	CASRRAGADYGYTF	TGTGCCAGCCGGCGGGCCGGTGCCGACTATGGCTACACCTTC
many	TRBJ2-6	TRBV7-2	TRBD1	CASSFSGTALGANVLTF	TGTGCCAGCAGCTTCTCCGGGACAGCCCTTGGGGCCAACGTCCTGACTTTC
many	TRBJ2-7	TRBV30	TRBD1	CAWSVTRGSYEQYF	TGTGCCTGGAGTGTAACCAGGGGGTCCTACGAGCAGTACTTC
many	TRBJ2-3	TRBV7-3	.	CASSPQGDRSQYF	TGTGCCAGCAGCCCACAAGGGGACCGTTCGCAGTATTTT
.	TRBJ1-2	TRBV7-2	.	CASSLVFGGEVGYTF	TGTGCCAGCAGCTTAGTCTTCGGTGGCGAAGTGGGCTACACCTTC
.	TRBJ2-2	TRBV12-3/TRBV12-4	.	CASRTNPTGELFF	TGTGCCAGCAGGACTAATCCCACCGGGGAGCTGTTTTTT
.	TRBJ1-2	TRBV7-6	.	CASSLDDHGYTF	TGTGCCAGCAGCCTGGACGACCATGGCTACACCTTC
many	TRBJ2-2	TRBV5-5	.	CASSLGGNTGELFF	TGTGCCAGCAGCTTGGGGGGGAACACCGGGGAGCTGTTTTTT